This T cell receptor (beta chain) was profiled in a study of beta chain features in type 1 diabetes. Points from the study as a whole: Compared to healthy donors, patients appeared to have naive, central memory and Treg TCRB repertoires that were more alike. Lower insertion and higher deletion counts appeared at VDJ junctions in type 1 diabetes patients. All four CD4+ subsets of Type 1 diabetes patients contained TCRB CDR3s that were moderately but significantly shorter.

In the case of this clone: Its antigen is unknown.

The CDR3 has 14 residues. Per germline, CDR1 LNHDA and CDR2 SQIVND (reference sequence). The V end was cut by 9 bases, the J end by 0 bases, with 15 bases between. What was sequenced were expressed TCRB transcripts, since all of the isolated RNA had been reverse transcribed. Generated by immunoSEQ multiplex PCR, the TCRdb table keeps only in-frame clones and is missing some. The table records about 740,000 clones, 13% of them present only once. The clonotype originates from a man between 18 and 29 years old with type 1 diabetes. This sequence joins TRBV19 and TRBJ2-7, with D uncertain. Sequenced input: naive CD4+ T cells from blood. The CDR3 spells CASTTTVSSYEQYF. The CDR3 nucleotides read TGTGCCAGCACGACAACGGTGAGCTCCTACGAGCAGTACTTC. Supplemented by reference TRBV19 and TRBJ2-7, the full variable domain reads DGGITQSPKYLFRKEGQNVTLSCEQNLNHDAMYWYRQDPGQGLRLIYYSQIVNDFQKGDIAEGYSVSREKKESFPLTVTSAQKNPTAFYLCASTTTVSSYEQYFGPGTRLTVT.